Listed here is a single TCR beta chain. Its antigen is as yet unknown. In making TCR beta libraries, quantitative 5'-RACE with molecular barcodes was used. TCRdb called the 5' RACE reads again in MiXCR, with one record for every CDR3 protein. The sample shows about 270,000 distinct CDR3 sequences, roughly 32% of them seen only once. These data come from a study of CD8 T cells in ankylosing spondylitis. General study findings and limits: Roughly eight highly homologous variants made up a TCR beta motif that seemed to typify ankylosing spondylitis blood. Reportedly, significant enrichment of disease-linked clones occurred in matched ankylosing spondylitis synovial fluid. Reports of some motif variants in reactive arthritis synovial fluid and blood predate this one.

The CDR3 length is 15 residues. Trimming shortened V by 7 bases and J by 9 bases, and 23 bases separated the two germline ends. Germline CDR1 is SGHRS and CDR2 is YFSETQ. Sequencing was done on a sample of blood, either unsorted or a sorted T cell fraction (not recorded which). This TCR was sampled from a male donor with ankylosing spondylitis or in good health (not recorded which). This chain links TRBV5-1 with TRBJ1-5, with unresolved D. The CDR3 nucleotides read TGCGCCAGCTTAAGGAGAACGTCCCCAAACGGGCCCCAGCATTTT. Protein sequence: CASLRRTSPNGPQHF.